Each of the 28 T cell receptor beta chains below was sequenced from the same sample in a study of identical twins. TCRdb reanalysed the 5' RACE reads using MiXCR and keeps one entry per CDR3 protein. Altogether 500,000 to 600,000 distinct CDR3 sequences are present, roughly 21% being singletons, with the ten largest covering 0.91%. These same data were also listed under a study on T cells expressing NK-cell markers.

The material sequenced was CD4+ T cells sorted from blood. The receptors come from a woman aged 18-29 years in good health.

The chain combines TRBV6-2 or TRBV6-3 with TRBJ2-3; TRBD2 agrees at 11 bases. Germline V CDR1 and CDR2: MNHEY, SVGEGT. There are 17 residues in the CDR3. V trimming: 5 bases; J trimming: 2 bases; junction bases outside the gene matches: 9. In DNA form, the CDR3 reads TGTGCCAGCAGTAGGGGGACTAGCGGAGCTTACACAGATACGCAGTATTTT. Its protein is CASSRGTSGAYTDTQYF.

In its sample, this clonotype was seen a few times. CDR3 sequence (DNA): TGCGCCAGCAGCCAAGACCTCCCCGGTTCACCCCTCCACTTT. This sequence encodes CASSQDLPGSPLHF. The chain recombines TRBV4-3 with TRBJ1-6; D is unclear. This CDR3 comprises 14 residues. The germline V gene encodes CDR1 LGHNA and CDR2 YSLEER. The V gene lost 0 bases and the J gene lost 9 bases, with 9 bases spanning the gap.

The chain combines TRBV7-2 with TRBJ2-7; D is unclear. The CDR3 sequence is 12 residues long. Germline CDR1 is SGHTA and CDR2 is FQGNSA. The V end lost 5 bases, the J end lost 5 bases, and 10 bases lay between the germline ends. The CDR3 DNA is TGTGCCAGCAGCCACACATCCCACGAGCAGTACTTC. Residues: CASSHTSHEQYF.

This clonotype was observed a handful of times. The rearrangement links TRBV20-1 to TRBJ2-3, with a possible D match to TRBD1 (5 bases). The V end lost 6 bases, the J end lost 1 base, and 8 bases lay between the germline ends. CDR1 DFQATT and CDR2 SNEGSKA come from the germline V gene (reference sequence). This CDR3 is 12 amino acids long. CDR3 in amino acids: CSAGEGTDTQYF. The CDR3 coding sequence is TGCAGTGCAGGGGAAGGCACAGATACGCAGTATTTT.

This clonotype was observed many times. The V gene is TRBV12-3 or TRBV12-4, the J gene TRBJ2-1; no reliable D call. Trimming left V 9 bases short and J 2 bases short, with 14 bases between. The CDR3 has 14 residues. Here the CDR3 DNA reads TGTGCCAGTGTGCGGAACCTTGCCTACAATGAGCAGTTCTTC. Translation: CASVRNLAYNEQFF.

The rearrangement joins TRBV5-1 to TRBJ2-3, with TRBD2 matching over 10 bases. V lost 0 bases, J lost 5 bases, and 9 bases stayed unmatched. The CDR3 covers 17 residues. Per germline, CDR1 SGHRS and CDR2 YFSETQ. The CDR3 here is CASSLARLAGVRDTQYF. Written as DNA, the CDR3 is TGCGCCAGCAGCTTGGCCCGGCTAGCGGGGGTCCGAGATACGCAGTATTTT.

The chain combines TRBV5-5 with TRBJ2-2; D call uncertain. CDR3 length: 15 amino acids. The V gene lost 0 bases and the J gene lost 1 base, with 7 bases spanning the gap. Germline values: CDR1 SGHKS, CDR2 YYEKEE (reference sequence). CDR3 loop: CASSLAALNTGELFF. Written as DNA, the CDR3 is TGTGCCAGCAGCTTGGCAGCCCTGAACACCGGGGAGCTGTTTTTT.

This clonotype was recorded at least ten times. The CDR3 DNA is TGCGCCAGCAGCCAAAGAGCGGCCACAGATACGCAGTATTTT. It yields the protein CASSQRAATDTQYF. The V gene is TRBV4-3, the J gene TRBJ2-3; the D gene is possibly TRBD2 (5 bases). Per germline, CDR1 LGHNA and CDR2 YSLEER. The V end was cut by 2 bases, the J end by 2 bases, with 8 bases between. The CDR3 length is 14 residues.

This clonotype turned up a few times. V usage is TRBV12-3 or TRBV12-4 and J usage is TRBJ2-4; tentative D call: TRBD2 (5 bases). V was cut by 6 bases and J by 0 bases, with 15 bases left in between. The CDR3 extends over 16 amino acids. The CDR3 nucleotides read TGTGCCAGCAGCCTAACTAGGGATTTAGCCAAAAACATTCAGTACTTC. It yields the protein CASSLTRDLAKNIQYF.

The rearrangement uses TRBV9 and TRBJ2-1; TRBD2 matches at 9 bases. The CDR3 length is 14 residues. The V and J ends lost 7 bases and 6 bases, in that order; junction bases with no gene match: 8. The germline CDR1 and CDR2 sequences are SGDLS and YYNGEE. This CDR3 reads CASGTAGGLNEQFF. In DNA form, the CDR3 reads TGTGCCAGCGGTACGGCGGGGGGGCTCAATGAGCAGTTCTTC.

This rearrangement joins TRBV20-1 to TRBJ1-1, with D unresolved. This CDR3 is built from 15 residues. The germline V gene has CDR1 DFQATT and CDR2 SNEGSKA (reference sequence). V was trimmed by 6 bases and J by 1 base, leaving 18 bases between them. The CDR3 loop is CSASRVAVGNTEAFF. The DNA of the CDR3 is TGCAGTGCCTCCCGGGTAGCGGTGGGGAACACTGAAGCTTTCTTT.

V is TRBV5-1 and J is TRBJ1-1; possibly TRBD1 for D (5 bases). The V end lost 0 bases, the J end lost 8 bases, and 8 bases lay between the germline ends. CDR1 is SGHRS and CDR2 is YFSETQ in the germline V gene. This CDR3 contains 12 residues. CDR3 bases: TGCGCCAGCAGCTTGGGGAACAGGGAAGCTTTCTTT. It codes for CASSLGNREAFF.

This clonotype was detected ten times or more. This rearrangement joins TRBV12-3 or TRBV12-4 to TRBJ1-1; a weak D match, TRBD1 (6 bases). The CDR3 runs to 15 residues. V lost 6 bases and J lost 7, with 21 bases in between. The CDR3: CASRFAQGAVGEAFF. The CDR3 DNA is TGTGCCAGCAGATTTGCACAGGGCGCTGTTGGTGAAGCTTTCTTT.

In its sample, this clonotype was seen a few times. The chain employs TRBV18 and TRBJ2-3; D tentatively reads TRBD1 or TRBD2 (5 bases each). The CDR3 runs to 13 residues. The germline V gene encodes CDR1 KGHSH and CDR2 LQKENI. Trimming took 2 bases from V and 4 from J, leaving 7 bases between them. CDR3 amino acids: CASSPGTADTQYF. The CDR3 DNA is TGTGCCAGCTCACCAGGGACGGCAGATACGCAGTATTTT. The full variable domain, in which reference TRBV18 and TRBJ2-3 provide the parts outside the CDR3, is NAGVMQNPRHLVRRRGQEARLRCSPMKGHSHVYWYRQLPEEGLKFMVYLQKENIIDESGMPKERFSAEFPKEGPSILRIQQVVRGDSAAYFCASSPGTADTQYFGPGTRLTVL.

V and J are TRBV6-5 and TRBJ2-2, with 7 bases aligning to TRBD2. Germline CDR1 reads MNHEY; CDR2 reads SVGAGI. The CDR3 contains 15 residues. Trimming cost V 2 bases and J 7 bases; bases outside gene matches: 7. CDR3 sequence: CASSYLAEVGGELFF. In DNA, the CDR3 is TGTGCCAGCAGTTACCTAGCGGAGGTGGGCGGGGAGCTGTTTTTT.

This chain connects TRBV29-1 to TRBJ1-2; D remains unclear. Germline CDR1 reads SQVTM; CDR2 reads ANQGSEA. V was shortened by 4 bases and J by 1 base, with 13 bases between the two germline ends. The CDR3 consists of 14 residues. CDR3 in DNA: TGCAGCGTTGTTCTCCCACCATTTAACTATGGCTACACCTTC. It is translated as CSVVLPPFNYGYTF.

The chain recombines TRBV5-1 with TRBJ2-5; D could derive from TRBD1 or TRBD2 (6 bases each). Germline assignment: CDR1 SGHRS and CDR2 YFSETQ. The V gene lost 6 bases and the J gene lost 2 bases, with 14 bases spanning the gap. There are 14 residues in the CDR3. The CDR3 spells CASTAGHYQETQYF. CDR3 nucleotide sequence: TGCGCCAGCACCGCGGGACATTATCAAGAGACCCAGTACTTC. Variable domain in full (rest from reference TRBV5-1 and TRBJ2-5): KAGVTQTPRYLIKTRGQQVTLSCSPISGHRSVSWYQQTPGQGLQFLFEYFSETQRNKGNFPGRFSGRQFSNSRSEMNVSTLELGDSALYLCASTAGHYQETQYFGPGTRLLVL.

This clonotype was recorded a few times. The gene calls are TRBV27 and TRBJ2-1; 9 bases map to TRBD1. J was trimmed by 3 bases and V by 2 bases; bases with no gene match: 2. This CDR3 spans 15 amino acids. CDR1 and CDR2 (germline): MNHEY, SMNVEV (reference sequence). CDR3 sequence (DNA): TGTGCCAGCAGTTTAGACAGGGGGGACTACAATGAGCAGTTCTTC. It codes for CASSLDRGDYNEQFF.

There are a few counts of this clonotype. The chain is built from TRBV12-5 and TRBJ2-5; D might be TRBD1 or TRBD2, each matching 7 bases. Germline-derived CDR1 and CDR2 are LGHNT and FRNRAP. The V end lost 5 bases, the J end lost 5 bases, and 18 bases lay between the germline ends. CDR3 length equals 15 residues. CDR3 sequence reads: CASGPGGAGKETQYF. CDR3 bases: TGTGCTAGTGGTCCAGGGGGGGCCGGGAAGGAGACCCAGTACTTC.

A few counts support this clonotype. This sequence joins TRBV5-5 and TRBJ2-6; possible D gene TRBD2, 6 bases. This CDR3 has 17 amino acids. Per germline, CDR1 SGHKS and CDR2 YYEKEE (reference sequence). Trimming shortened V by 2 bases and J by 0 bases, and 12 bases separated the two germline ends. CDR3: CASSLGGVSSGANVLTF. The CDR3 DNA reads TGTGCCAGCAGCTTAGGAGGGGTTAGCTCTGGGGCCAACGTCCTGACTTTC.

In this sample, this clonotype turned up a few times. The chain joins TRBV20-1 to TRBJ2-1, with D tentatively TRBD2 (6 bases). Looked up from germline, CDR1 is DFQATT and CDR2 is SNEGSKA (reference sequence). V dropped 0 bases and J dropped 8 bases, with 20 bases sitting between them. The CDR3 has 16 residues. CDR3 in amino acids: CSARDHGAGRSDEQFF. Here the CDR3 DNA reads TGCAGTGCTAGAGATCATGGGGCGGGGAGGTCGGATGAGCAGTTCTTC.

In its sample, this clonotype was seen a few times. V usage is TRBV20-1 and J usage is TRBJ2-3; D is unclear. The length of the CDR3 is 15 residues. Germline values: CDR1 DFQATT, CDR2 SNEGSKA (reference sequence). The CDR3 DNA follows: TGCAGCCCTAGTGACGGACCGCATTCATCAGATACGCAGTATTTT. Residues: CSPSDGPHSSDTQYF.

This clonotype was observed a handful of times. J is TRBJ1-1 and V is TRBV20-1; possibly TRBD1 for D (5 bases). This CDR3 region has 12 residues. Per the germline V gene, CDR1 is DFQATT and CDR2 is SNEGSKA (reference sequence). Trimming pared 6 bases from V and 4 bases from J, leaving 12 bases between. The CDR3 bases are TGCAGTGCGACGCAGGGAGGCACTGAAGCTTTCTTT. This gives the protein CSATQGGTEAFF.

This sequence joins TRBV5-6 and TRBJ2-1; D is possibly TRBD1 or TRBD2 (5 bases each). Trimming took off 6 bases at V and 3 bases at J, with 19 bases between the two ends. The CDR3 contains 16 residues. Germline V gene data show CDR1 as SGHDT and CDR2 as YYEEEE. The CDR3 region has the DNA TGTGCCAGCACCCCGGGGCCGGGAACCCACTACAATGAGCAGTTCTTC. This sequence encodes CASTPGPGTHYNEQFF.

This clonotype occurred a few times. This chain joins TRBV5-1 and TRBJ2-1; a weak D match, TRBD2 (7 bases). Trimming took off 7 bases at V and 7 bases at J, with 18 bases between the two ends. In germline, CDR1 is SGHRS, CDR2 YFSETQ. The CDR3 loop spans 14 amino acids. CDR3 protein: CASFWGGPYNEQFF. The CDR3, as DNA: TGCGCCAGCTTCTGGGGGGGGCCTTATAATGAGCAGTTCTTC.

This rearrangement joins TRBV6-2 or TRBV6-3 to TRBJ2-2, with 12 bases lining up with TRBD2. Germline trimming cut 4 bases from V and 7 bases from J; bases unmatched to any gene: 7. This CDR3 has 16 residues. Germline CDR1 reads MNHEY; CDR2 reads SVGEGT. The CDR3 is CASSSRLAGDGGELFF. CDR3 in DNA: TGTGCCAGCAGTTCCCGACTAGCGGGGGACGGCGGGGAGCTGTTTTTT.

The CDR3 protein is CSATGQSSYNEQFF. CDR3 coding DNA: TGCAGTGCTACCGGACAGAGCTCCTACAATGAGCAGTTCTTC. The chain uses TRBV20-1 and TRBJ2-1; possibly TRBD1 for D (6 bases). This CDR3 contains 14 residues. Per the germline V gene, CDR1 is DFQATT and CDR2 is SNEGSKA (reference sequence). The V gene lost 4 bases and the J gene lost 0 bases, with 10 bases spanning the gap.

The CDR3: CASSLAGVLGDTQYF. The DNA for the CDR3 is TGTGCCAGCAGCTTAGCGGGAGTCTTGGGAGATACGCAGTATTTT. This chain uses TRBV7-2 with TRBJ2-3, with D tentatively TRBD2 (5 bases). The CDR3 has 15 residues. The V gene's germline CDR1 is SGHTA and CDR2 FQGNSA. Between the trimmed V and J ends, which lost 0 bases and 5 bases, there was a span of 12 bases.